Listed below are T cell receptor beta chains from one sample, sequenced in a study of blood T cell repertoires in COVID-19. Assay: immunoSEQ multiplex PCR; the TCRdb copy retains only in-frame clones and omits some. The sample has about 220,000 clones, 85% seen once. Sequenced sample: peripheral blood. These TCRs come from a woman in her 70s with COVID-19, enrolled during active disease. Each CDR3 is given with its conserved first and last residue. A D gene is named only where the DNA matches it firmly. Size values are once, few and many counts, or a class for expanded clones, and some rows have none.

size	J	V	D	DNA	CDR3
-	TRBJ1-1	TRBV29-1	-	TGCAGCGTTGTCAAAATGAACACTGAAGCTTTCTTT	CSVVKMNTEAFF
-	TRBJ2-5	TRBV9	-	TGTGCCAGCAGCAACGGAGGTGTAATACAAGAGACCCAGTACTTC	CASSNGGVIQETQYF
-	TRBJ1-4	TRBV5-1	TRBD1	TGCGCCAGCAGCTTTGGGGACAGTACTAATGAAAAACTGTTTTTT	CASSFGDSTNEKLFF
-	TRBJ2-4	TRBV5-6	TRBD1	TGTGCCAGCAACAGGGGCCTAGCCAAAAACATTCAGTACTTC	CASNRGLAKNIQYF
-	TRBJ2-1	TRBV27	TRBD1	TGTGCCAGCAGTCCCGGACAGGGGGTCGATGAGCAGTTCTTC	CASSPGQGVDEQFF
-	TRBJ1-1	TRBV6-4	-	TGTGCCAGCAGCCGGGACATGAACACTGAAGCTTTCTTT	CASSRDMNTEAFF
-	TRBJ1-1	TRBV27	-	TGTGCCAGCAGTTTTAGGGGGGGTGGCACTGAAGCTTTCTTT	CASSFRGGGTEAFF
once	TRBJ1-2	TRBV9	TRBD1	TGTGCCAGCAGCGCATTACAGGGGGCGAGTGGCTACACCTTC	CASSALQGASGYTF
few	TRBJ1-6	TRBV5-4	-	TGTGCCAGCAGCCAAGGGTCGGACGGGGATAATTCACCCCTCCACTTT	CASSQGSDGDNSPLHF
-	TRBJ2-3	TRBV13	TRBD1	TGTGCCAGCAGCCCAGGACAGGGAGCCAGCACAGATACGCAGTATTTT	CASSPGQGASTDTQYF
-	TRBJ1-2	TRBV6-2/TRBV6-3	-	TGTGCCAGCACCCCAAGGCAGGGCAAAGGCTACACCTTC	CASTPRQGKGYTF
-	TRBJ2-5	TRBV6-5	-	TGTGCCAGCAGTTACCGAGGGGGAGAGGAGACCCAGTACTTC	CASSYRGGEETQYF
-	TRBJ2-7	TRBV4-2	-	TGTGCCAGCAGCCAAGTTTTTGCGGGTGGGTACGAGCAGTACTTC	CASSQVFAGGYEQYF
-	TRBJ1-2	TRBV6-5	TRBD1	TGTGCCAGCAGTCTCCGACAGGGTAGCGGCTACACCTTC	CASSLRQGSGYTF
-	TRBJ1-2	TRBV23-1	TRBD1	TGCGCCAGCAGTCATCTGAGGGACAGTCTCCAAGACGTGGTAAGTTCTGGCTACACCTTC	CASSHLRDSLQDVVSSGYTF
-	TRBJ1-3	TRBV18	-	TGTGCCAGCTCATCAAACTCTGGAAACACCATATATTTT	CASSSNSGNTIYF
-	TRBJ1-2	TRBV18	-	TGTGCCAGCTCACCGGCAGGGCGAAACTATGGCTACACCTTC	CASSPAGRNYGYTF
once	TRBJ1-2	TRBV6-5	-	TGTGCCAGCAGTTACTCGATGTTTGCGGGCGCTAGGGGCTACACCTTC	CASSYSMFAGARGYTF
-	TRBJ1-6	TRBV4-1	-	TGCGCCAGCAGCCAAGGCAGGGGTAATTCACCCCTCCACTTT	CASSQGRGNSPLHF
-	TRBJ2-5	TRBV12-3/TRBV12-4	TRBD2	TGTGCCAGCAGGCAGGGAGGGCAGGAGACCCAGTACTTC	CASRQGGQETQYF
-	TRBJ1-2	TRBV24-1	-	TGTGCCACACAGGGAAACGAGGGAGGCTACACCTTC	CATQGNEGGYTF
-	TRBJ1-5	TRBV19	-	TGTGCCAGCACGGGGGGATTTCAGCCCCAGCATTTT	CASTGGFQPQHF
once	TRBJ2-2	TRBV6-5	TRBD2	TGTGCCAGCAGACTAGCGGGAGACTGGGCCGGGGAGCTGTTTTTT	CASRLAGDWAGELFF
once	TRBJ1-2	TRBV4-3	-	TGCGCCAGCAGCCAAGATCTTGGAACCGGGGGTCGCTATGGCTACACCTTC	CASSQDLGTGGRYGYTF
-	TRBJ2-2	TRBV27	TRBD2	TGTGCCAGCAGTCCTCGTGGGAGGGTTAACACCGGGGAGCTGTTTTTT	CASSPRGRVNTGELFF
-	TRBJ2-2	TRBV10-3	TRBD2	TGTGCCATCAGTGAGACTAGCGGGGACACCGGGGAGCTGTTTTTT	CAISETSGDTGELFF
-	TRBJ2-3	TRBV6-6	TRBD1	TGTGCCAGCAGTCCACCCGGGACAGGGAGGACAGATACGCAGTATTTT	CASSPPGTGRTDTQYF
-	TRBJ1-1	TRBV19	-	TGTGCCAGTAGTAAACAGGGGAACACTGAAGCTTTCTTT	CASSKQGNTEAFF
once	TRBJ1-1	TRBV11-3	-	TGTGCCAGCAGCCACGGGGAGGTTAACACTGAAGCTTTCTTT	CASSHGEVNTEAFF
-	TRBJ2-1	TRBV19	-	TGTGCCAGTACCCCGGCCGGCAGGCCCAATGAGCAGTTCTTC	CASTPAGRPNEQFF
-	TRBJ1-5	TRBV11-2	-	TGTGCCAGCAGCGCACAGGGTGATCAGCCCCAGCATTTT	CASSAQGDQPQHF
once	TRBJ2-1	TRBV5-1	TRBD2	TGCGCCAGCAGCTTGAGGGGACTAGCGGGACTACCTCCAAACAATGAGCAGTTCTTC	CASSLRGLAGLPPNNEQFF
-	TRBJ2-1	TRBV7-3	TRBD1	TGTGCCAGCAGCTTAGAGACAGGGGGCACGTATGAGCAGTTCTTC	CASSLETGGTYEQFF
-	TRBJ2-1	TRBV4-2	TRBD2	TGTGCCAGCAGCCAAGACGGACTAGCCGAGCAGTTCTTC	CASSQDGLAEQFF
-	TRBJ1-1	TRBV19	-	TGTGCCAGTTTCCTAAGGGGGGGGAGAGAAGCTTTCTTT	CASFLRGGREAFF
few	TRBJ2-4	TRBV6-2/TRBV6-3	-	TGTGCCAGCAGTTACTCCGAGCTAGCCAGAAGGATTCAGTACTTC	CASSYSELARRIQYF
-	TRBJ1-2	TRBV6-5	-	TGTGCCAGCAGTTACTCGGCAAGCGGCTATGGCTACACCTTC	CASSYSASGYGYTF
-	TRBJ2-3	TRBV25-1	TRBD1	TGTGCCAGCAGTGGAACCGGGACAGGGGAAGATACGCAGTATTTT	CASSGTGTGEDTQYF
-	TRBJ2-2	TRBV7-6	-	TGTGCCAGCAGCTTAGCGCTTTTGGGGGACTTATCCACCGGGGAGCTGTTTTTT	CASSLALLGDLSTGELFF
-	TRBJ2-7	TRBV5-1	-	TGCGCCAGCAGCCAAATGACAGAGGCCTACGAGCAGTACTTC	CASSQMTEAYEQYF
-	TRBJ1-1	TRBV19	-	TGTGCCAGTATCAGATCTATGGACCTCGGGAGAGCTTTCTTT	CASIRSMDLGRAFF
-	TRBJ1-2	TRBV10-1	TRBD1	TGCGCCAGTAATAGGACAGGGGGCTGTGGCTACACCTTC	CASNRTGGCGYTF
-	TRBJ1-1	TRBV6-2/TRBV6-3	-	TGTGCCAGCAGTAAACAAAGGGGAACTGAAGCTTTCTTT	CASSKQRGTEAFF
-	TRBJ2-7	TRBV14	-	TGTGCCAGCAGCCAAGCACAGGTCCTACTCTACGAGCAGTACTTC	CASSQAQVLLYEQYF
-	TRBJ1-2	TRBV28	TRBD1	TGTGCCAGCGCCCCGGGACAGGGGAACTATGGCTACACCTTC	CASAPGQGNYGYTF
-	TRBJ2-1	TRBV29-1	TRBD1	TGCAGCGTTGAATCGACAGGGTGGAATGAGCAGTTCTTC	CSVESTGWNEQFF
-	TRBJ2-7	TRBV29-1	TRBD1	TGCAGCGTTTGGGGACAGGGGTCCTACGAGCAGTACTTC	CSVWGQGSYEQYF
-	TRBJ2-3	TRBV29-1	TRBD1	TGCAGCGTCCACAGGGGGTCAGATACGCAGTATTTT	CSVHRGSDTQYF